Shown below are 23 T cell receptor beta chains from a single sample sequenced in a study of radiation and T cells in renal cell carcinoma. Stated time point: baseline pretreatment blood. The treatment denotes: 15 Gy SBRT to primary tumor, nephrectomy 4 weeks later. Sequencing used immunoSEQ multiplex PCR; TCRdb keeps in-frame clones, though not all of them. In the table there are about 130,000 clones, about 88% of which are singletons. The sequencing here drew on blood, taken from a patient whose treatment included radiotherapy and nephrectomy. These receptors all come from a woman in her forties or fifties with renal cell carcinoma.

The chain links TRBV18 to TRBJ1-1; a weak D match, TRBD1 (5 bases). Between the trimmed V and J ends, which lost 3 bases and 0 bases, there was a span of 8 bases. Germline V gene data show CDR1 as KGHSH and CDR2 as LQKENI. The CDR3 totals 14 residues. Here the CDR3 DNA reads TGTGCCAGCTCACCGGGGCAGCTGAACACTGAAGCTTTCTTT. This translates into CASSPGQLNTEAFF.

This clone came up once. CDR3 amino acids: CASSADIHGSYEQYF. Written as DNA, the CDR3 is TGTGCCAGCAGCGCAGACATTCACGGGTCCTACGAGCAGTACTTC. The chain combines TRBV2 with TRBJ2-7; no clear D. Germline values: CDR1 SNHLY, CDR2 FYNNEI. With 6 bases removed from V and 1 base from J, the gap between germline ends came to 16 bases. The length of the CDR3 is 15 residues.

The CDR3 loop reads CASSTTGQVGTDTQYF. As DNA, the CDR3 is TGTGCCAGCAGCACAACCGGACAGGTGGGCACAGATACGCAGTATTTT. V gene TRBV9 combines with J gene TRBJ2-3, with 7 bases aligning to TRBD1. With 4 bases clipped from V and 1 base from J, the junction kept 9 bases outside the gene matches. Germline V gene data show CDR1 as SGDLS and CDR2 as YYNGEE. CDR3 length: 16 residues.

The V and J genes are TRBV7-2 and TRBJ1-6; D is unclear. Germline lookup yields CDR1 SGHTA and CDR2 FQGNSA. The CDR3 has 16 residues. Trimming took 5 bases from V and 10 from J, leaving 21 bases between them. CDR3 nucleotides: TGTGCCAGCAGCCTTACCCGGGCGACATTGGGGTCACCCCTCCACTTT. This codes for CASSLTRATLGSPLHF.

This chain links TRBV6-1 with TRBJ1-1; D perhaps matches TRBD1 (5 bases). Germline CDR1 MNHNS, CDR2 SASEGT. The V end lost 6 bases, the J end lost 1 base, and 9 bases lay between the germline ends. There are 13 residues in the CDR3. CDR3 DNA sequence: TGTGCCAGCAGACCCACAGGGAACACTGAAGCTTTCTTT. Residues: CASRPTGNTEAFF.

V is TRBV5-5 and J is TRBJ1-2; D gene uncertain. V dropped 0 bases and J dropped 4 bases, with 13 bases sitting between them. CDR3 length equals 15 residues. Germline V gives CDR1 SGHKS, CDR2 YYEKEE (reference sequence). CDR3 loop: CASSLAAGPLYGYTF. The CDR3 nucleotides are TGTGCCAGCAGCTTGGCAGCCGGACCTCTCTATGGCTACACCTTC.

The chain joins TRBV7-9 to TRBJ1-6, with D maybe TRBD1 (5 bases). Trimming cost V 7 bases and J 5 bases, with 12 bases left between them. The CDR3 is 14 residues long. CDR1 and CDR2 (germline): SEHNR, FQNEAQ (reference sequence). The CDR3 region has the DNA TGTGCCAGCACCATGACAGAAAATAATTCACCCCTCCACTTT. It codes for CASTMTENNSPLHF.

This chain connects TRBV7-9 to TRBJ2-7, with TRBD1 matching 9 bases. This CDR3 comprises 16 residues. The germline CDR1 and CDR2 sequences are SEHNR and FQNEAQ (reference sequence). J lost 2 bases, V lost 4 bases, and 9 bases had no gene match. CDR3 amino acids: CASSSEPGQGTYEQYF. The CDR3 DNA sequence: TGTGCCAGCAGCTCGGAACCGGGACAGGGTACCTACGAGCAGTACTTC.

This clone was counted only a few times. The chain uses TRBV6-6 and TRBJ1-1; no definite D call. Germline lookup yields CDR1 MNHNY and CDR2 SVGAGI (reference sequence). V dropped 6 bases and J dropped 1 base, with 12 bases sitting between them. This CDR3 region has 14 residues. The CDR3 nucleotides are TGTGCCAGCAGGAAGGAGTCCCAGAACACTGAAGCTTTCTTT. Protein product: CASRKESQNTEAFF.

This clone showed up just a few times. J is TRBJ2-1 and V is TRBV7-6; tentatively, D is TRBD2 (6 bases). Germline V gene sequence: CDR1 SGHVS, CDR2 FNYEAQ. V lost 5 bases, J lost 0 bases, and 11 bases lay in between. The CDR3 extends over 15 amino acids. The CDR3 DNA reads TGTGCCAGCAGCCCGAACGGGGGCTCCTACAATGAGCAGTTCTTC. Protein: CASSPNGGSYNEQFF.

The CDR3 sequence: CASSAPGGQPQHF. The CDR3 DNA reads as TGTGCCAGCAGCGCCCCCGGGGGCCAGCCCCAGCATTTT. The chain combines TRBV7-9 with TRBJ1-5, with D perhaps matching TRBD1 (6 bases). Germline assignment: CDR1 SEHNR and CDR2 FQNEAQ (reference sequence). CDR3 length: 13 residues. V was trimmed by 5 bases and J by 7 bases, leaving 12 bases between them.

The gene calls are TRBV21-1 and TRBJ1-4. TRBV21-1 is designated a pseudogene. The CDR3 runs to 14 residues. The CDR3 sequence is CASSIGSPNEKLFF. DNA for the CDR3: TGTGCCAGCAGCATAGGAAGTCCTAATGAAAAACTGTTTTTT.

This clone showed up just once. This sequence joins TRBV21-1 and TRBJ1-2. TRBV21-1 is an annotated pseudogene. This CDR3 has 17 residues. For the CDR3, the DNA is TGTGCCAGCAGCAAAAGGGTGATCTCCAGAACTAACTATGGCTACACCTTC. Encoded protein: CASSKRVISRTNYGYTF.

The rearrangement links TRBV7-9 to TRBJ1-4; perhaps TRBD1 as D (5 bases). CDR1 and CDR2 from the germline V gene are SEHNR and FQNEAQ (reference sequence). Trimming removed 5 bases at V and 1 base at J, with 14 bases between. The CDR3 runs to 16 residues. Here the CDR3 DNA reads TGTGCCAGCAGCGACCGGGACCGAAAAACTAATGAAAAACTGTTTTTT. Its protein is CASSDRDRKTNEKLFF.

The CDR3 bases are TGTGCCACCAGCACCTTCCAAGAGACCCAGTACTTC. It encodes CATSTFQETQYF. J is TRBJ2-5 and V is TRBV15; D unclear. CDR1 and CDR2 (germline): LNHNV, YYDKDF (reference sequence). Trimming left V 4 bases short and J 1 base short, with 4 bases between. The CDR3 runs 12 residues.

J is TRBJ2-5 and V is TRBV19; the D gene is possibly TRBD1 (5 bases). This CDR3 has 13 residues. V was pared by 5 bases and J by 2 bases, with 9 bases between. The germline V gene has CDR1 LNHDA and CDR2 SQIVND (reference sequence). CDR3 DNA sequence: TGTGCCAGTAGTCAGACAGAGCAAGAGACCCAGTACTTC. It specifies CASSQTEQETQYF. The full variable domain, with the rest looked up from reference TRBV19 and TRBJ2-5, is DGGITQSPKYLFRKEGQNVTLSCEQNLNHDAMYWYRQDPGQGLRLIYYSQIVNDFQKGDIAEGYSVSREKKESFPLTVTSAQKNPTAFYLCASSQTEQETQYFGPGTRLLVL.

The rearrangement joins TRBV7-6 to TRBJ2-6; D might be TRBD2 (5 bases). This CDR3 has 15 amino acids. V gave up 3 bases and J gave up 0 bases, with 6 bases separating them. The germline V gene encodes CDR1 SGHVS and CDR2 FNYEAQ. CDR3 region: CASSFGISGANVLTF. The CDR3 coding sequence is TGTGCCAGCAGCTTCGGGATCTCTGGGGCCAACGTCCTGACTTTC.

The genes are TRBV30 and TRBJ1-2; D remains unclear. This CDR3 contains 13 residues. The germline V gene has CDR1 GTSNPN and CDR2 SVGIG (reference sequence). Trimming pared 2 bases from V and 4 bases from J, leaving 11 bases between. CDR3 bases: TGTGCCTGGAGTTTCGCAGGTGGCTATGGCTACACCTTC. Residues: CAWSFAGGYGYTF.

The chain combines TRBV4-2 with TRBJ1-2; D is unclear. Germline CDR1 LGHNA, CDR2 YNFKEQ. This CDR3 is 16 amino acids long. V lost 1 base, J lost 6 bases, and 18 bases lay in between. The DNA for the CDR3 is TGTGCCAGCAGCCAAGCCCGGGCCGGCTCTTGGAATGGCTACACCTTC. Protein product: CASSQARAGSWNGYTF.

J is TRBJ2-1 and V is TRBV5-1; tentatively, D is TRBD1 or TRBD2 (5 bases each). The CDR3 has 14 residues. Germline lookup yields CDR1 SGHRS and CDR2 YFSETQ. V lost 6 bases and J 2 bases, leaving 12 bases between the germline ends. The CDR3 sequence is CASTITGPYNEQFF. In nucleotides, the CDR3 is TGCGCCAGCACCATCACGGGACCCTACAATGAGCAGTTCTTC.

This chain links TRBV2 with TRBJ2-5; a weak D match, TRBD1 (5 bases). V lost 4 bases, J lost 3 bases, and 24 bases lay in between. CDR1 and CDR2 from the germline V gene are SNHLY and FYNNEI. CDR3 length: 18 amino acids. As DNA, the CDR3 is TGTGCCAGCAGTGTTGTGGCCCCAGGGATAAAGTCTAAAGAGACCCAGTACTTC. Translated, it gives CASSVVAPGIKSKETQYF.

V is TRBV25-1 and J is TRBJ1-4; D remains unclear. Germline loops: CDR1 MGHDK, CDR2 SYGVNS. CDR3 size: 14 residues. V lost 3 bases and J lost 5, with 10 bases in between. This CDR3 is CASSEAGGNEKLFF. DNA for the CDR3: TGTGCCAGCAGTGAGGCAGGAGGAAATGAAAAACTGTTTTTT.

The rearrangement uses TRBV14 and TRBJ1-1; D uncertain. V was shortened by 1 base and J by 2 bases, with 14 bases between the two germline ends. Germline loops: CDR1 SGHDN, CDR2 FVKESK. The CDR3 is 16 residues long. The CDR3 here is CASSQANKGHNTEAFF. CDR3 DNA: TGTGCCAGCAGCCAAGCCAACAAGGGTCATAACACTGAAGCTTTCTTT.